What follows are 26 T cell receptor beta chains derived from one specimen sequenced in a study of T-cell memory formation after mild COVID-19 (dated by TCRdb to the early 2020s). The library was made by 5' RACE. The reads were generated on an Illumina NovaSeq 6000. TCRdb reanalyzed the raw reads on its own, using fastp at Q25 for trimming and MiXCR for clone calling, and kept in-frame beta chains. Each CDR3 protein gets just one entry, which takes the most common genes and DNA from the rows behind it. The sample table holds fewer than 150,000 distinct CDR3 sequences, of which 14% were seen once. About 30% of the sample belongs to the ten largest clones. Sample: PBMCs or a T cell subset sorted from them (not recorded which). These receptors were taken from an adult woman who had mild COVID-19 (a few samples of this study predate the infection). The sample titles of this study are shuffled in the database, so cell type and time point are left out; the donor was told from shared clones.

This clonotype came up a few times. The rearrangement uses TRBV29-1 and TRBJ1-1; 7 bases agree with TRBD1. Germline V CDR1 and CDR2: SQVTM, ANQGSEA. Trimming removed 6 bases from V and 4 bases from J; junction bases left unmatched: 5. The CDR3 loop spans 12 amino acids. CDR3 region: CSVRQGSTEAFF. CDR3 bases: TGCAGCGTGAGACAGGGTTCCACTGAAGCTTTCTTT.

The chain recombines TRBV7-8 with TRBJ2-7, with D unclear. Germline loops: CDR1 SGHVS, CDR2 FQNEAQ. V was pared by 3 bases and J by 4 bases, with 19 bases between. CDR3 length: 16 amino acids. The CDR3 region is CASSFGVASTIYEQYF. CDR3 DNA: TGTGCCAGCAGCTTCGGTGTGGCCAGCACGATTTACGAGCAGTACTTC.

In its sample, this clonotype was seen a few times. The CDR3 region is CAISETSYGYTF. For the CDR3, the DNA is TGTGCCATCAGTGAGACCAGCTATGGCTACACCTTC. V is TRBV10-3 and J is TRBJ1-2; D gene uncertain. The V and J ends lost 2 bases and 4 bases respectively, with 5 bases between them. The germline CDR1 and CDR2 sequences are ENHRY and SYGVKD. This CDR3 is built from 12 residues.

The CDR3 region is CASSLNLGPGELFF. In DNA, the CDR3 is TGTGCCAGCAGCTTAAACTTGGGGCCCGGGGAGCTGTTTTTT. The chain is built from TRBV7-8 and TRBJ2-2, with D maybe TRBD1 (5 bases). With 2 bases removed from V and 6 bases from J, the gap between germline ends came to 10 bases. Germline V gene data show CDR1 as SGHVS and CDR2 as FQNEAQ. The CDR3 runs 14 residues.

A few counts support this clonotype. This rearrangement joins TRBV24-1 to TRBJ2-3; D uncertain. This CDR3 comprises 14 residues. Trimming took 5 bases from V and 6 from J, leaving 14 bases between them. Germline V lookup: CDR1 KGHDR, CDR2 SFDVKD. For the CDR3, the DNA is TGTGCCACCAGTGCTCGGCTAGAAAGGGATACGCAGTATTTT. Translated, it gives CATSARLERDTQYF.

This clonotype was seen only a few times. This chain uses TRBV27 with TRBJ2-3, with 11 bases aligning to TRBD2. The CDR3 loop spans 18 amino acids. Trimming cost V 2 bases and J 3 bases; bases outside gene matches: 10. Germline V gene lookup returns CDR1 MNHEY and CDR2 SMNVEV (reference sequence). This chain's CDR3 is CASSLRPPGLAETDTQYF. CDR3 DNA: TGTGCCAGCAGTTTACGACCGCCGGGACTAGCGGAAACAGATACGCAGTATTTT.

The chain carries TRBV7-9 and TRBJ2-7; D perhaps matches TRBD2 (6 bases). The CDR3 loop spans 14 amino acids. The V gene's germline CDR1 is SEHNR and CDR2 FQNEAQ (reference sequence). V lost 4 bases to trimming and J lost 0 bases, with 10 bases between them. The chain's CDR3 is CASSSPGGSYEQYF. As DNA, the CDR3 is TGTGCCAGCAGCTCACCCGGGGGCTCCTACGAGCAGTACTTC.

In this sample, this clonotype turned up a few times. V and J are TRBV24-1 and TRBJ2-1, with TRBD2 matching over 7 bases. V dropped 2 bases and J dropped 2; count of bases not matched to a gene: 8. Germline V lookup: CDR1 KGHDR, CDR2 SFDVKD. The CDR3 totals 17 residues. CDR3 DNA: TGTGCCACCAGTGATTCCAATCCGGGACTAACCTACAATGAGCAGTTCTTC. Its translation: CATSDSNPGLTYNEQFF.

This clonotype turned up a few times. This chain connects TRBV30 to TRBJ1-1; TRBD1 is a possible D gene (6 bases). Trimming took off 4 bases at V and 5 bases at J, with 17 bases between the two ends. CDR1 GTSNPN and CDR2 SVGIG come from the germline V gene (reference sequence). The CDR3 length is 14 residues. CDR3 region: CAWKGQGIWTEAFF. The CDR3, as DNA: TGTGCCTGGAAGGGACAAGGGATATGGACTGAAGCTTTCTTT. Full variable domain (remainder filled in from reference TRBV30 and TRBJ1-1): SQTIHQWPATLVQPVGSPLSLECTVEGTSNPNLYWYRQAAGRGLQLLFYSVGIGQISSEVPQNLSASRPQDRQFILSSKKLLLSDSGFYLCAWKGQGIWTEAFFGQGTRLTVV.

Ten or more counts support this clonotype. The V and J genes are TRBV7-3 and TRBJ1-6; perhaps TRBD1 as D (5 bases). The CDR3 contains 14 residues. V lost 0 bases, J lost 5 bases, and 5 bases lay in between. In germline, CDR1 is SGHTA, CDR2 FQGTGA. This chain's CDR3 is CASSLTGDNSPLHF. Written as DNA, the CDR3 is TGTGCCAGCAGCTTAACAGGGGATAATTCACCCCTCCACTTT.

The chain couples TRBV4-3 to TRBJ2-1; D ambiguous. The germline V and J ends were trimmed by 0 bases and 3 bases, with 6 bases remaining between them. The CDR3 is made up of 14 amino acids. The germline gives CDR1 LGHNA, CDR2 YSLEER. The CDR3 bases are TGCGCCAGCAGCCAAGATAACCACTACAATGAGCAGTTCTTC. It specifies CASSQDNHYNEQFF.

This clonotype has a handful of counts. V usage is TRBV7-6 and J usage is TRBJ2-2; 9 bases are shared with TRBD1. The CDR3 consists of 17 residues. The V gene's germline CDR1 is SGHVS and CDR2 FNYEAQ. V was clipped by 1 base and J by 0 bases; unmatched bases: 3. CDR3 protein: CASSLEYRGPNTGELFF. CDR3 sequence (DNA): TGTGCCAGCAGCTTAGAGTACAGGGGGCCGAACACCGGGGAGCTGTTTTTT.

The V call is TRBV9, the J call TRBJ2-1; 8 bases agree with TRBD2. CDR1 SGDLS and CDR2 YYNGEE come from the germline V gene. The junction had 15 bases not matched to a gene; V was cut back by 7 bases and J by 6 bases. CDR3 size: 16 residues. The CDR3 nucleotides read TGTGCCAGCGGGGCGGGGGGCCATCCCCCCGCCAATGAGCAGTTCTTC. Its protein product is CASGAGGHPPANEQFF.

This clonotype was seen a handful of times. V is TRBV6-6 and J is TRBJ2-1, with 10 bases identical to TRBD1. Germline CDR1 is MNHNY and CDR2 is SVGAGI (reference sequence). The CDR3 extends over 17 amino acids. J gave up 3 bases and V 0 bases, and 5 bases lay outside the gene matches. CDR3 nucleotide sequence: TGTGCCAGCAGTTACTCCCGCGGACAGGGGGGCTACAATGAGCAGTTCTTC. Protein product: CASSYSRGQGGYNEQFF.

The DNA of the CDR3 is TGTGCCAGCAGTCCGGGACAGGGGGGACTAGCGGGCTACGAGCAGTACTTC. It codes for CASSPGQGGLAGYEQYF. The chain is built from TRBV12-3 or TRBV12-4 and TRBJ2-7, with D maybe TRBD2 (12 bases). V shed 5 bases and J shed 3 bases, with 23 bases lying between them. The CDR3 covers 17 residues.

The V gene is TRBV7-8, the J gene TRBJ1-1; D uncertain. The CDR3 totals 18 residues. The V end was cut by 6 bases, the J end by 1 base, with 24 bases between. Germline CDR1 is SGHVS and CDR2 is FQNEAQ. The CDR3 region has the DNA TGTGCCAGCAGACTGAAAGCTTCGGAGCTAATCCAGAACACTGAAGCTTTCTTT. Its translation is CASRLKASELIQNTEAFF.

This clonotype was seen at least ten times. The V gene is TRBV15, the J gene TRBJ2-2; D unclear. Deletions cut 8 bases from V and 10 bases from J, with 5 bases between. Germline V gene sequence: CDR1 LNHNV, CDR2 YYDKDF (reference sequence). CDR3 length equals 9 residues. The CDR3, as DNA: TGTGCCACCCCCGAGGAGCTGTTTTTT. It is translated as CATPEELFF.

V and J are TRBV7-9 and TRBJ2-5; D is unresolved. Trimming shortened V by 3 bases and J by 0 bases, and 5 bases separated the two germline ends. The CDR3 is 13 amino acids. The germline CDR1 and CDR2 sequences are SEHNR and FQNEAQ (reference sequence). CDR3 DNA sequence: TGTGCCAGCAGCTTTAGCAACCAAGAGACCCAGTACTTC. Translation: CASSFSNQETQYF.

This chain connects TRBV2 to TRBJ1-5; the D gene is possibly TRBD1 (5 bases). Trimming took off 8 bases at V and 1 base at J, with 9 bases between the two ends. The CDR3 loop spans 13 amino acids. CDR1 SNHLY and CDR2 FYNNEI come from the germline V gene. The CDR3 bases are TGTGCCAGCGAGGGGTACAGCAATCAGCCCCAGCATTTT. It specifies CASEGYSNQPQHF.

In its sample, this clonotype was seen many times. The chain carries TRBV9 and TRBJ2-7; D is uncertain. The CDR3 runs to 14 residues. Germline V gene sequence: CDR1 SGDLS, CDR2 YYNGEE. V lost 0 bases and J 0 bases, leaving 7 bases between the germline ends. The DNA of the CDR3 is TGTGCCAGCAGCGTAGGAGGAAGCTCCTACGAGCAGTACTTC. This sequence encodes CASSVGGSSYEQYF.

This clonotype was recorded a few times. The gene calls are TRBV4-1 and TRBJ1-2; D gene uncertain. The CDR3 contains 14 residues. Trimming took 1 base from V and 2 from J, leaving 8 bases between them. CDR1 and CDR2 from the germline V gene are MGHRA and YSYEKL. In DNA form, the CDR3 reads TGCGCCAGCAGCCAAGTCCAGCAGAACTATGGCTACACCTTC. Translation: CASSQVQQNYGYTF.

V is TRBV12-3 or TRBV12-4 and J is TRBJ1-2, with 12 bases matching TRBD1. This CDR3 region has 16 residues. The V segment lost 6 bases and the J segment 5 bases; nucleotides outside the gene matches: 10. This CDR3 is CASSPRDRGPFYGYTF. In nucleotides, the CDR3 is TGTGCCAGCAGCCCCAGGGACAGGGGGCCATTTTATGGCTACACCTTC.

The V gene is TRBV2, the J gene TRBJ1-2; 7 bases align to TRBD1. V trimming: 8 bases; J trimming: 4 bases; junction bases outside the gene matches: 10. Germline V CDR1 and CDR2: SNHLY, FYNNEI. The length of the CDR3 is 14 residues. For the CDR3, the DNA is TGTGCCAGCCCTCTAAGGGGGCGCGGCTATGGCTACACCTTC. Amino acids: CASPLRGRGYGYTF.

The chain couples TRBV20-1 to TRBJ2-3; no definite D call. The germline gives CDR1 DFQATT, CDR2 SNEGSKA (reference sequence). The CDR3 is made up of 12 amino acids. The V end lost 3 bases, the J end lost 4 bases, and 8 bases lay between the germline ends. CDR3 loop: CSARVPPDTQYF. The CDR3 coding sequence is TGCAGTGCTAGGGTCCCTCCAGATACGCAGTATTTT.

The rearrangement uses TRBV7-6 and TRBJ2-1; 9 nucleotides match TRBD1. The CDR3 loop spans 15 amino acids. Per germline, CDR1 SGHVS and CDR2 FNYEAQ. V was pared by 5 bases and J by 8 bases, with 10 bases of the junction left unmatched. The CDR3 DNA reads TGTGCCAGCAGCCACGGACAGGGGATTAGCCATGAGCAGTTCTTC. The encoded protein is CASSHGQGISHEQFF.

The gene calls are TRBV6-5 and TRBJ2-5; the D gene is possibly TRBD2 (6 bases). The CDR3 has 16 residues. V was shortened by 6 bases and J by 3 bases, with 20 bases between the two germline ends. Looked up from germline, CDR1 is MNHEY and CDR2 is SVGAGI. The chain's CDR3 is CASRPGLYLSKETQYF. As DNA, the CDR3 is TGTGCCAGCAGGCCGGGACTCTACCTCTCCAAAGAGACCCAGTACTTC.